Shown below are 6 T cell receptor beta chains from a single sample sequenced in a study of persistence of HIV-infected CD4 T cells. The stimulus was an HIV-1 Gag 15-mer peptide pool, 0.85 to 1 ug/peptide/mL. CD40L/CD69 double-negative CD45RO-high memory CD4+ T cells were collected. The immunoSEQ assay was version 4, run in survey mode. Here immunoSEQ multiplex PCR was the method, and the copy in TCRdb shows in-frame clones only, minus some. The table lists around 60,000 clones, less than 85% of them singletons. Antigens of these TCRs are unknown. This sample comprised CD4+ T cells sorted from PBMCs after roughly 18-hour stimulation, obtained from a patient who received antiretroviral therapy. All receptors derive from an adult man with HIV who was CMV-seropositive.

CDR3: CASSLDSVNYAKNIQYF. In DNA form, the CDR3 reads TGTGCCAGCTCATTGGACAGCGTAAATTATGCCAAAAACATTCAGTACTTC. The V and J genes are TRBV18 and TRBJ2-4, with D perhaps matching TRBD1 (6 bases). Germline values: CDR1 KGHSH, CDR2 LQKENI. V lost 5 bases, J lost 1 base, and 18 bases lay in between. This CDR3 is 17 amino acids long.

This chain joins TRBV5-1 and TRBJ2-3; no reliable D call. The CDR3 is made up of 14 amino acids. The V and J ends lost 0 bases and 0 bases respectively, with 5 bases between them. CDR1 SGHRS and CDR2 YFSETQ come from the germline V gene. The CDR3 DNA follows: TGCGCCAGCAGCTTGGGTTTTAGCACAGATACGCAGTATTTT. Its translation is CASSLGFSTDTQYF. Full variable domain (remainder filled in from reference TRBV5-1 and TRBJ2-3): KAGVTQTPRYLIKTRGQQVTLSCSPISGHRSVSWYQQTPGQGLQFLFEYFSETQRNKGNFPGRFSGRQFSNSRSEMNVSTLELGDSALYLCASSLGFSTDTQYFGPGTRLTVL.

The chain is built from TRBV7-8 and TRBJ1-5, with D possibly being TRBD1 (5 bases). Germline CDR1 SGHVS, CDR2 FQNEAQ. The CDR3 spans 14 residues. With 1 base removed from V and 7 bases from J, the gap between germline ends came to 11 bases. DNA for the CDR3: TGTGCCAGCAGCTTAGTCCCCAAGGGGCAGCCCCAGCATTTT. As protein: CASSLVPKGQPQHF. The whole variable domain, filled in from reference TRBV7-8 and TRBJ1-5, reads GAGVSQSPRYKVAKRGQDVALRCDPISGHVSLFWYQQALGQGPEFLTYFQNEAQLDKSGLPSDRFFAERPEGSVSTLKIQRTQQEDSAVYLCASSLVPKGQPQHFGDGTRLSIL.

This clone was counted once. V gene TRBV5-1 combines with J gene TRBJ1-3; possible D gene TRBD1, 5 bases. The V end lost 0 bases, the J end lost 4 bases, and 14 bases lay between the germline ends. Germline assignment: CDR1 SGHRS and CDR2 YFSETQ. The CDR3 runs 16 residues. CDR3 sequence: CASSLAPGGAGNTIYF. Here the CDR3 DNA reads TGCGCCAGCAGCTTGGCGCCCGGAGGGGCGGGAAACACCATATATTTT. Complete variable domain (other parts from reference TRBV5-1 and TRBJ1-3): KAGVTQTPRYLIKTRGQQVTLSCSPISGHRSVSWYQQTPGQGLQFLFEYFSETQRNKGNFPGRFSGRQFSNSRSEMNVSTLELGDSALYLCASSLAPGGAGNTIYFGEGSWLTVV.

V usage is TRBV7-6 and J usage is TRBJ1-5; D might be TRBD1 (6 bases). CDR1 is SGHVS, CDR2 FNYEAQ, per germline. This CDR3 is built from 16 residues. V lost 0 bases to trimming and J lost 4 bases, with 13 bases between them. CDR3 loop: CASSLAAGGGNQPQHF. DNA of the CDR3: TGTGCCAGCAGCTTAGCGGCCGGGGGCGGAAATCAGCCCCAGCATTTT.

J is TRBJ1-5 and V is TRBV23-1, with D maybe TRBD1 (6 bases). TRBV23-1 is an open reading frame, and its role is uncertain. This CDR3 is 17 amino acids long. Trimming stripped 6 bases from V and 5 bases from J, with 23 bases between. The CDR3 region has the DNA TGCGCCAGCAGACCCCAATATCTGGAGGGGGGTGATCAGCCCCAGCATTTT. Protein sequence: CASRPQYLEGGDQPQHF.